These 15 T cell receptor beta chains came from one sample sequenced in a study of blood T cell repertoires in COVID-19. The protocol was immunoSEQ multiplex PCR, while the TCRdb copy is restricted to in-frame clones and leaves out a portion. The repertoire holds about 180,000 clones, with around 80% as singletons. The sample consisted of peripheral blood. The receptors come from a woman in her thirties or forties with COVID-19, enrolled during active disease.

This clone was observed once. The chain joins TRBV29-1 to TRBJ2-2, with 11 bases fitting TRBD2. This CDR3 is 13 amino acids long. Germline trimming cut 6 bases from V and 5 bases from J; bases unmatched to any gene: 2. Germline assignment: CDR1 SQVTM and CDR2 ANQGSEA. The CDR3, as DNA: TGCAGCGTGAGGACTAGCGGGACCGGGGAGCTGTTTTTT. Protein product: CSVRTSGTGELFF.

This clone occurred many times. This rearrangement joins TRBV7-8 to TRBJ2-7; no firm D call. Looked up from germline, CDR1 is SGHVS and CDR2 is FQNEAQ. This CDR3 region has 12 residues. Trimming removed 1 base at V and 6 bases at J, with 7 bases between. CDR3: CASSLVVFEQYF. CDR3 nucleotide sequence: TGTGCCAGCAGCTTAGTAGTATTCGAGCAGTACTTC. The full variable domain, its missing parts supplied by reference TRBV7-8 and TRBJ2-7, is GAGVSQSPRYKVAKRGQDVALRCDPISGHVSLFWYQQALGQGPEFLTYFQNEAQLDKSGLPSDRFFAERPEGSVSTLKIQRTQQEDSAVYLCASSLVVFEQYFGPGTRLTVT.

The rearrangement links TRBV10-3 to TRBJ1-2, with D tentatively TRBD1 (6 bases). The ends were cut back, 2 bases at V and 1 base at J, with 11 bases in the middle. The CDR3 loop spans 15 amino acids. Germline V lookup: CDR1 ENHRY, CDR2 SYGVKD. CDR3 loop: CAISERGGVNYGYTF. The CDR3 coding sequence is TGTGCCATCAGTGAGAGGGGGGGAGTTAACTATGGCTACACCTTC.

The sample holds one count of this clone. This chain uses TRBV7-9 with TRBJ2-3; 9 bases line up with TRBD1. With V trimmed by 1 base and J by 0 bases, 2 bases remained unmatched. Germline CDR1 is SEHNR and CDR2 is FQNEAQ (reference sequence). CDR3 length equals 16 residues. Here the CDR3 DNA reads TGTGCCAGCAGCTTAGGGACAGGGGCTAGCACAGATACGCAGTATTTT. It yields the protein CASSLGTGASTDTQYF.

There are a few counts of this clone. V and J are TRBV27 and TRBJ2-3; D gene ambiguous. The CDR3 spans 13 residues. Deletions cut 1 base from V and 8 bases from J, with 10 bases between. Per germline, CDR1 MNHEY and CDR2 SMNVEV (reference sequence). The CDR3 loop reads CASSLYLFFTQYF. The DNA for the CDR3 is TGTGCCAGCAGTTTATACTTATTCTTTACGCAGTATTTT.

The J gene is TRBJ2-3, the V gene TRBV7-9, with TRBD1 matching 7 bases. In germline, CDR1 is SEHNR, CDR2 FQNEAQ (reference sequence). Trimming took 5 bases from V and 2 from J; bases not matched to a gene: 7. This CDR3 spans 15 amino acids. CDR3 sequence reads: CASSMTGLVTDTQYF. In DNA, the CDR3 is TGTGCCAGCAGCATGACAGGGTTGGTCACAGATACGCAGTATTTT.

DNA of the CDR3: TGTGCCAGCAGTTCCCCGGGACTGTCCTACAATGAGCAGTTCTTC. Translating gives CASSSPGLSYNEQFF. The chain recombines TRBV27 with TRBJ2-1, with D possibly being TRBD2 (6 bases). From germline, CDR1 is MNHEY and CDR2 SMNVEV (reference sequence). This CDR3 has 15 residues. Trimming pared 4 bases from V and 1 base from J, leaving 11 bases between.

This chain's CDR3 is CATSDGQGAKNIQYF. CDR3 nucleotide sequence: TGTGCCACCAGTGACGGACAGGGGGCCAAAAACATTCAGTACTTC. The gene calls are TRBV24-1 and TRBJ2-4; 9 nucleotides align to TRBD1. Per the germline V gene, CDR1 is KGHDR and CDR2 is SFDVKD. V was clipped by 4 bases and J by 1 base; unmatched bases: 1. CDR3 length: 15 amino acids.

This chain joins TRBV28 and TRBJ2-5, with D maybe TRBD2 (6 bases). Trimming left V 2 bases short and J 5 bases short, with 12 bases between. The CDR3 loop spans 14 amino acids. Germline V CDR1 and CDR2: MDHEN, SYDVKM. The CDR3 is CASSLGGRTETQYF. In nucleotides, the CDR3 is TGTGCCAGCAGTTTAGGGGGGAGGACCGAGACCCAGTACTTC.

The gene calls are TRBV5-8 and TRBJ1-2; D might be TRBD1 (5 bases). The CDR3 has 15 residues. V was cut by 1 base and J by 2 bases, with 12 bases left in between. Germline V gives CDR1 SGHTS, CDR2 YDEGEE. The CDR3 loop reads CASSLKAQGNYGYTF. The CDR3, as DNA: TGTGCCAGCAGCTTGAAGGCGCAGGGCAACTATGGCTACACCTTC. Filled out from reference TRBV5-8 and TRBJ1-2, the complete variable domain reads EAGVTQSPTHLIKTRGQQATLRCSPISGHTSVYWYQQALGLGLQFLLWYDEGEERNRGNFPPRFSGRQFPNYSSELNVNALELEDSALYLCASSLKAQGNYGYTFGSGTRLTVV.

V gene TRBV11-2 combines with J gene TRBJ1-1, with D possibly TRBD1 on 5 matching bases. Per the germline V gene, CDR1 is SGHAT and CDR2 is FQNNGV. The CDR3 runs 15 residues. V lost 5 bases, J lost 2 bases, and 15 bases lay in between. The CDR3 DNA is TGTGCCAGCAGCCCTCTTACAGGATTAAACACTGAAGCTTTCTTT. Encoded protein: CASSPLTGLNTEAFF.

The chain recombines TRBV5-3 with TRBJ1-5, with D tentatively TRBD1 (6 bases). TRBV5-3 is an ORF, and what it does is uncertain. V shed 4 bases and J shed 7 bases, with 12 bases lying between them. CDR3 size: 13 residues. Here the CDR3 reads CARSPMGAQPQHF. The CDR3 bases are TGTGCCAGAAGCCCGATGGGGGCGCAGCCCCAGCATTTT.

The rearrangement joins TRBV18 to TRBJ2-5, with 7 bases lining up with TRBD2. The CDR3 contains 15 residues. The ends lost 3 bases at V and 5 bases at J; junction bases unmatched: 9. Per the germline V gene, CDR1 is KGHSH and CDR2 is LQKENI. In DNA, the CDR3 is TGTGCCAGCTCACCGGGAGGGCTGCGGCGGGAGACCCAGTACTTC. It codes for CASSPGGLRRETQYF.

The chain combines TRBV9 with TRBJ2-5; TRBD1 matches 9 bases. The CDR3 consists of 15 residues. J was trimmed by 5 bases and V by 1 base; bases with no gene match: 6. Germline CDR1 is SGDLS and CDR2 is YYNGEE. The CDR3 loop is CASSVSWTGAETQYF. The CDR3 region has the DNA TGTGCCAGCAGCGTATCCTGGACAGGGGCGGAGACCCAGTACTTC.

V usage is TRBV7-8 and J usage is TRBJ1-1; the D is unclear. Germline loops: CDR1 SGHVS, CDR2 FQNEAQ. The CDR3 length is 14 residues. The germline V and J ends were trimmed by 1 base and 4 bases, with 10 bases remaining between them. CDR3 DNA: TGTGCCAGCAGCTTAGAGCCATCCGGCACTGAAGCTTTCTTT. Its protein is CASSLEPSGTEAFF.